Following are 21 T cell receptor beta chains from one sample sequenced in a study of Ad26.COV2.S vaccination and SARS-CoV-2 variants (dated by TCRdb to about 2021). The receptor library was made with the immunoSEQ multiplex PCR assay. TCRdb's version of the immuneACCESS table is confined to in-frame rearrangements and falls short of the full clone set. An unresolved V gene accounts for under half of the shortfall where checked; the remainder is of unknown origin. In all, the sample holds about 370,000 clones, and approximately 90% of those were seen once. The ten biggest clones cover 1.9% of the sample. What this sample's treatment or condition label stands for: 15 to 20 received Ad26.COV2.S at low or high dose, single or two shots; five or six received placebo; per-sample allocation not given. For vaccine and placebo recipients, the sequenced repertoires came from samples collected on day 63 after the first injection.

Sequencing used peripheral blood, obtained in a trial of Ad26.COV2.S vaccine versus placebo. The receptors shown here come from a person aged 18-60 years who received the Ad26.COV2.S COVID-19 vaccine or a placebo.

V is TRBV2 and J is TRBJ2-6, with unresolved D. The length of the CDR3 is 14 residues. Trimming removed 7 bases at V and 0 bases at J, with 7 bases between. Germline CDR1 reads SNHLY; CDR2 reads FYNNEI. This CDR3 reads CASKVDSGANVLTF. In nucleotides, the CDR3 is TGTGCCAGCAAAGTGGACTCTGGGGCCAACGTCCTGACTTTC. The entire variable domain, with the rest obtained from reference TRBV2 and TRBJ2-6, is as follows: EPEVTQTPSHQVTQMGQEVILRCVPISNHLYFYWYRQILGQKVEFLVSFYNNEISEKSEIFDDQFSVERPDGSNFTLKIRSTKLEDSAMYFCASKVDSGANVLTFGAGSRLTVL.

J is TRBJ1-2 and V is TRBV19, with a possible D match to TRBD1 (5 bases). CDR1 is LNHDA, CDR2 SQIVND, per germline (reference sequence). Trimming took 2 bases from V and 8 from J, leaving 12 bases between them. The CDR3 covers 13 residues. CDR3 bases: TGTGCCAGTAGTATACCGCCTAGGGGAGGCTACACCTTC. This sequence encodes CASSIPPRGGYTF.

The CDR3 is CASSYSRGRGEAFF. The CDR3 DNA follows: TGTGCCAGCAGTTACTCCCGGGGACGGGGTGAAGCTTTCTTT. The chain couples TRBV6-5 to TRBJ1-1; a weak D match, TRBD1 (5 bases). Germline loops: CDR1 MNHEY, CDR2 SVGAGI. V dropped 0 bases and J dropped 7 bases, with 12 bases sitting between them. The CDR3 is 14 residues long.

V usage is TRBV5-1 and J usage is TRBJ2-1, with D unresolved. Germline V lookup: CDR1 SGHRS, CDR2 YFSETQ. The V and J ends lost 0 bases and 0 bases respectively, with 10 bases between them. The CDR3 length is 16 residues. The CDR3 DNA reads TGCGCCAGCAGCTTGGTCGGCGGATACTCCTACAATGAGCAGTTCTTC. Amino acid sequence: CASSLVGGYSYNEQFF. Using reference TRBV5-1 and TRBJ2-1 for the parts outside the CDR3, the full variable domain is KAGVTQTPRYLIKTRGQQVTLSCSPISGHRSVSWYQQTPGQGLQFLFEYFSETQRNKGNFPGRFSGRQFSNSRSEMNVSTLELGDSALYLCASSLVGGYSYNEQFFGPGTRLTVL.

The V gene is TRBV19, the J gene TRBJ2-2, with 8 bases aligning to TRBD1. The germline V gene has CDR1 LNHDA and CDR2 SQIVND (reference sequence). CDR3 length equals 16 residues. V gave up 3 bases and J gave up 6 bases; unmatched junction bases: 9. The DNA of the CDR3 is TGTGCCAGTAGTATTTTCACAGGGGGGAGCCCCGGGGAGCTGTTTTTT. Translated, it gives CASSIFTGGSPGELFF.

The gene calls are TRBV28 and TRBJ2-1; 9 bases are a match to TRBD2. Germline CDR1 is MDHEN and CDR2 is SYDVKM. Losses at the gene ends were 3 bases for V and 9 bases for J; bases not matched to a gene: 6. The length of the CDR3 is 14 residues. In nucleotides, the CDR3 is TGTGCCAGCAGTTTGGGCGGGAGGGCCGTTGAGCAGTTCTTC. This encodes CASSLGGRAVEQFF. Using reference TRBV28 and TRBJ2-1 for the parts outside the CDR3, the full variable domain is DVKVTQSSRYLVKRTGEKVFLECVQDMDHENMFWYRQDPGLGLRLIYFSYDVKMKEKGDIPEGYSVSREKKERFSLILESASTNQTSMYLCASSLGGRAVEQFFGPGTRLTVL.

The chain combines TRBV7-2 with TRBJ2-5; D perhaps matches TRBD2 (6 bases). V shed 3 bases and J shed 4 bases, with 12 bases lying between them. This CDR3 is 14 amino acids long. Germline CDR1 is SGHTA and CDR2 is FQGNSA. CDR3 sequence reads: CASSFGGRGETQYF. The CDR3 DNA follows: TGTGCCAGCAGCTTCGGGGGAAGGGGAGAGACCCAGTACTTC.

The chain couples TRBV28 to TRBJ2-7; D gene ambiguous. Germline V gives CDR1 MDHEN, CDR2 SYDVKM. V was clipped by 2 bases and J by 7 bases, with 9 bases between them. The CDR3 has 12 residues. The chain's CDR3 is CASSLPEGEQYF. The CDR3 coding sequence is TGTGCCAGCAGTTTACCCGAAGGGGAGCAGTACTTC.

This rearrangement joins TRBV24-1 to TRBJ2-2, with unresolved D. V was clipped by 6 bases and J by 2 bases, with 3 bases between them. CDR3 length: 12 residues. CDR1 is KGHDR and CDR2 is SFDVKD in the germline V gene. The CDR3 nucleotides are TGTGCCACCAGTAAAAACACCGGGGAGCTGTTTTTT. Translated: CATSKNTGELFF.

The chain combines TRBV7-9 with TRBJ1-5; 12 bases map to TRBD1. The length of the CDR3 is 15 residues. Trimming removed 5 bases from V and 6 bases from J; junction bases left unmatched: 5. Germline V CDR1 and CDR2: SEHNR, FQNEAQ (reference sequence). The DNA for the CDR3 is TGTGCCAGCAGCCTGGGGACAGGGGGCGGTCAGCCCCAGCATTTT. Protein product: CASSLGTGGGQPQHF.

The CDR3 nucleotides are TGTGCCAGCAGTGAACCTGGCTATGGCTACACCTTC. This gives the protein CASSEPGYGYTF. The gene calls are TRBV6-1 and TRBJ1-2; D call uncertain. The length of the CDR3 is 12 residues. CDR1 and CDR2 (germline): MNHNS, SASEGT. Trimming removed 2 bases from V and 4 bases from J, with 5 bases in between.

With regard to this clone: In the same sample, other DNA sequences code for this CDR3. J is TRBJ2-2 and V is TRBV19, with TRBD2 matching 10 bases. CDR1 is LNHDA, CDR2 SQIVND, per germline (reference sequence). The trim removed 5 bases at V and 5 bases at J, leaving 8 bases unmatched. The CDR3 has 16 amino acids. CDR3 DNA sequence: TGTGCCAGTAGTTTGCTAGCGGGAGTAGGGACCGGGGAGCTGTTTTTT. Translated, it gives CASSLLAGVGTGELFF.

This clone is a singleton in its sample. The chain joins TRBV28 to TRBJ2-1, with D possibly matching TRBD2 (7 bases). This CDR3 has 15 residues. V was trimmed by 6 bases and J by 8 bases, leaving 20 bases between them. CDR1 and CDR2 from the germline V gene are MDHEN and SYDVKM. CDR3 in DNA: TGTGCCAGCAGCACCCGGGGGGCACGACTCGATGAGCAGTTCTTC. It specifies CASSTRGARLDEQFF. The variable domain in full, completed from reference TRBV28 and TRBJ2-1, reads DVKVTQSSRYLVKRTGEKVFLECVQDMDHENMFWYRQDPGLGLRLIYFSYDVKMKEKGDIPEGYSVSREKKERFSLILESASTNQTSMYLCASSTRGARLDEQFFGPGTRLTVL.

This clone was counted once. DNA for the CDR3: TGTGCCAGCAGCCAAGTGGGACTAGCGGGAATATATACGCAGTATTTT. It translates to CASSQVGLAGIYTQYF. V is TRBV3-1 (or the pseudogene TRBV3-2) and J is TRBJ2-3, with TRBD2 identical over 13 bases. This CDR3 has 16 residues. V was pared by 1 base and J by 7 bases, with 5 bases of the junction left unmatched. The germline gives CDR1 LGHDT, CDR2 YNNKEL (reference sequence).

The chain couples TRBV2 to TRBJ1-5, with 8 bases matching TRBD1. V dropped 7 bases and J dropped 4; count of bases not matched to a gene: 6. This CDR3 has 14 residues. Germline-derived CDR1 and CDR2 are SNHLY and FYNNEI. CDR3 sequence reads: CASTGGDRNQPQHF. CDR3 nucleotides: TGTGCCAGCACCGGGGGGGACAGGAATCAGCCCCAGCATTTT.

The sample holds one count of this clone. This chain uses TRBV19 with TRBJ2-1; tentative D call: TRBD2 (5 bases). Per germline, CDR1 LNHDA and CDR2 SQIVND (reference sequence). The CDR3 spans 13 residues. V lost 6 bases to trimming and J lost 6 bases, with 12 bases between them. CDR3 in amino acids: CASSHLEVNEQFF. CDR3 bases: TGTGCCAGTAGCCATTTGGAGGTCAATGAGCAGTTCTTC.

J is TRBJ1-2 and V is TRBV27; 7 nucleotides agree with TRBD1. V shed 5 bases, J shed 4 bases, and the junction held 7 bases outside the gene matches. This CDR3 is 14 amino acids long. Germline CDR1 is MNHEY and CDR2 is SMNVEV (reference sequence). The CDR3 reads CASSPTGQIYGYTF. DNA for the CDR3: TGTGCCAGCAGTCCAACGGGACAGATCTATGGCTACACCTTC.

V and J are TRBV9 and TRBJ2-5, with a weak D call TRBD2 (6 bases). Germline V lookup: CDR1 SGDLS, CDR2 YYNGEE. Trimming took off 0 bases at V and 2 bases at J, with 14 bases between the two ends. This CDR3 is 16 amino acids long. This CDR3 is CASSVGGGMVQETQYF. The CDR3 DNA reads as TGTGCCAGCAGCGTAGGAGGCGGGATGGTACAAGAGACCCAGTACTTC. The full variable domain, rest sourced from reference TRBV9 and TRBJ2-5, is DSGVTQTPKHLITATGQRVTLRCSPRSGDLSVYWYQQSLDQGLQFLIQYYNGEERAKGNILERFSAQQFPDLHSELNLSSLELGDSALYFCASSVGGGMVQETQYFGPGTRLLVL.

The chain carries TRBV6-2 or TRBV6-3 and TRBJ2-5, with 13 bases aligning to TRBD2. From germline, CDR1 is MNHEY and CDR2 SVGEGT. The ends lost 5 bases at V and 4 bases at J; junction bases unmatched: 13. The CDR3 covers 18 residues. CDR3 bases: TGTGCCAGCAGTACCGGGTTTCTGAGACTAGCGGGAGGAGAGACCCAGTACTTC. It translates to CASSTGFLRLAGGETQYF.

To note about this clone: This CDR3 is also generated by other DNA sequences in the sample. The J gene is TRBJ1-1, the V gene TRBV7-8; D is ambiguous. Germline-derived CDR1 and CDR2 are SGHVS and FQNEAQ. V was trimmed by 5 bases and J by 1 base, leaving 8 bases between them. This CDR3 contains 13 residues. This CDR3 reads CASSRTENTEAFF. In nucleotides, the CDR3 is TGTGCCAGCAGCCGCACAGAGAACACTGAAGCTTTCTTT.

The chain is built from TRBV5-4 and TRBJ2-6, with 8 bases lining up with TRBD2. CDR1 and CDR2 from the germline V gene are SGHNT and YYREEE (reference sequence). This CDR3 has 19 residues. V lost 1 base, J lost 2 bases, and 11 bases stayed unmatched. The CDR3 reads CASSLRAGVAVAGANVLTF. The CDR3 nucleotides are TGTGCCAGCAGCTTGCGAGCGGGGGTAGCGGTGGCTGGGGCCAACGTCCTGACTTTC.